This entry is about one T cell receptor (beta chain). The clone's antigen remains unknown. No base quality information exists; no much larger clone differs at one position. In total, just over 650 healthy bone marrow donors made up the cohort. At the time of sampling, all cohort members were nominally healthy, though unrecorded immune exposures were likely present. The donor was CMV seronegative and belonged to the group of over 300 seronegative cohort members. A peripheral blood sample was collected from each donor, and TCR beta sequencing was performed on peripheral blood mononuclear cells. Genomic DNA was extracted from the blood cell samples with the Qiagen DNeasy Blood Extraction Kit. These data originate in a study of cytomegalovirus exposure and HLA in healthy donors (dated by TCRdb to the late 2010s). Broadly, across the study: In an earlier analysis of several hundred of the donors, 250 to 350 Gb of sequence data and some 100 million unique TCR beta sequences from approximately 180 million T cells were reported. An early release covering just under 650 HLA-typed donors comprised about 300 gigabases of sequencing data and around 80 million unique TCR sequences. The genetic ancestry cluster associated with self-reported Caucasian donors included about 84% of the roughly 380 genotyped donors. The study was designed to test whether signatures of past pathogen exposure could be identified by cataloging public T cell receptors. The T cell repertoires of several hundred subjects were profiled by immunosequencing and related to cytomegalovirus serostatus. In addition to the first cohort of 666 subjects, a separate validation cohort of approximately 110 different subjects was used. To predict cytomegalovirus infection status, the study combined high-throughput TCR immunosequencing, statistical association of individual TCRs with disease status, and machine learning. In a later analysis, previously published TCR beta repertoires from 666 donors were re-analyzed and high-resolution HLA genotyping was added so that TCR occurrence patterns could be studied. Rather than using new phenotypic data, the later analysis identified candidate immune exposures from TCR beta sequences and from how often those sequences occurred across donors. An earlier analysis of fewer than 700 of the donors applied high-throughput TCR beta sequencing to assess whether each TCR beta V gene segment acted as functional or pseudogenic. Alongside the repertoire data, information on donor age, sex, ethnicity and CMV serostatus was compiled. Genome-wide SNP genotypes for about three fifths of the 666 donors were used in a later genetic analysis, which treated that subset as a discovery cohort. Every repertoire in the discovery cohort had been generated on one and the same sequencing platform. HLA typing covered class I and class II loci at four-digit resolution. The number of donors typed differed by locus, with 629-630 for A, B, C, DRB1 and DQB1, roughly 520 for DQA1, approximately 570 for DPA1, and some 470 for DPB1. Roughly 5 DR-DQ haplotypes were handled as single units for association and clustering because linkage in the cohort was strong. Among under 450 genotyped donors of the cohort, an average of around 240,000 unique TCR beta nucleotide sequences were sequenced per donor, roughly a sixth of them non-productive.

The library relied on the immunoSEQ multiplex PCR assay. For the multiplex PCR, a mixture combining 60 forward primers for TCR Vbeta segments and 13 reverse primers for TCR Jbeta segments was used. A multiplex PCR assay on genomic DNA amplified the CDR3 region of rearranged TCR beta genes. Amplified TCR beta libraries were sequenced as 87-base-pair reads on the Illumina HiSeq System. Per the source publication's procedure: In a later analysis, roughly 80 million unique TCR beta chains were counted across the roughly 670 repertoires, and roughly 11 million of these chains were shared by at least two donors. Raw reads were error-corrected and collapsed into unique sequences with a nearest-neighbor algorithm that merged closely related sequences to remove PCR and sequencing errors. To assign V, D and J gene segments, CDR3 sequences were aligned to IMGT reference sequences. For a sequence to be retained, a match of at least six nucleotides was required to both a V gene segment and a J gene segment. A rearrangement counted as productive if the CDR3 had no stop codons and remained in frame with V and J, and every other rearrangement counted as non-productive. Following IMGT convention, CDR3 was defined as the stretch from the second conserved V-encoded cysteine to the conserved J-encoded phenylalanine. The earlier analysis of about 640 of the donors excluded any sequence lacking an unambiguous match to a single V gene segment. An earlier analysis of approximately 590 of the donors called V segments functional above 56.7% productive rearrangements and segregating when the between-donor standard deviation exceeded 5%. A statistical classification framework was built to diagnose cytomegalovirus status from the catalog of TCR beta chain sequences. In a later analysis, TCR nucleotide sequences were compared against IMGT/GENE-DB human TR gene sequences so that V and J genes could be assigned. In a later analysis, CDR3 sequences and most-parsimonious VDJ recombination scenarios were assigned using the TCRdist pipeline. In a later analysis, each TCR beta chain was defined by its CDR3 amino acid sequence together with its V-gene family, and reads without a unique V-gene family were excluded. In a later analysis, some 600 highly shared, low-generation-probability nucleotide sequences were removed to address suspected cross-contamination and a sequencing artifact. In a later analysis, a clonal expansion index for each public chain was calculated from normalized within-repertoire ranks of inferred template counts. A later analysis computed generation probabilities with a VDJ recombination model fitted to out-of-frame rearrangements, and checked the results against IGoR. Hypergeometric tests were used in a later analysis to score TCR-TCR, TCR-HLA and TCR-CMV co-occurrence, with a repertoire-size bias correction applied to the TCR pairs. In a later analysis, false discovery rates were estimated by permuting HLA or CMV assignments 20 times. In a later analysis, co-occurring TCRs were grouped using DBSCAN, with TCRdist sequence similarity added in when clustering inside HLA-allele-positive subsets. Repertoires with fewer than 30,000 or more than 120,000 public chains were left out of co-occurrence clustering, as were a few repertoires with anomalous nucleotide sharing. TCRdb carries this immuneACCESS record with in-frame sequences only. Its versions omit some clonotypes, under half of them owing to an unresolved V gene in the studies checked, with the rest unexplained. The V and J calls and clone size come from that table; D and trimming were worked out from the DNA. Across this sample there are 95,000 to 150,000 clones, with around 80% seen only once. Of the sample, approximately 0.22% falls within the top ten clones.

Overall results and qualifications from the work: Across donors, most TCR sequences were observed very rarely, whereas some public TCRs were present in many individuals. A total of fewer than 200 TCR beta chains were listed by the study as associated with cytomegalovirus. According to a later genetic analysis, donors in an Asian-associated ancestry cluster had fewer N-insertions in productive TCRs than the approximately 630-donor mean. In a later analysis, most CMV-associated TCR beta chains were found to appear HLA-restricted, with HLA associations seemingly driven largely by CMV exposure. Only TCR beta chains were sequenced in this cohort, and the absence of alpha or paired-chain data limited detectable features. Several of the top co-occurrence clusters appeared to be linked to parvovirus B19, influenza, CMV and Epstein-Barr virus, according to a later analysis. In an earlier analysis of around 600 of the donors, most TCR beta V segments were observed in productive rearrangements about 87% or about 30% of the time, broadly matching IMGT annotations. The authors suggested that the approach could potentially be extended to other disease states and immunological phenotypes. A further reported finding was that TCR beta sequences accurately predicted the HLA-A and HLA-B alleles for most subjects in the first cohort. In a later analysis, HLA-associated TCR beta chains were found to be more clonally expanded and to have lower generation probabilities than equally common non-associated chains. CMV serostatus was the only immune exposure information available for the cohort. Because counts were too low, some 17 rarely observed V segments, including chromosome 9 orphons, were left out of the earlier analysis of some 600 of the donors. The classifier was reported to diagnose cytomegalovirus status with high specificity and sensitivity in both the original and validation cohorts. HLA typing was unavailable for some donors at each locus, so association tests used only the typed subset. According to a later analysis, TCR association rates differed among HLA loci, with DRB1 alleles showing the most associated TCRs and HLA-C alleles showing the fewest. Correlated functional status among segregating V segments might be attributable to linkage disequilibrium, but an unknown experimental factor could not be ruled out. In a later analysis, around 17,000 TCR beta sequences were associated with specific HLA alleles at a false discovery rate of 0.05. A group of highly shared sequence variants was considered likely to be a technical artifact of the sequencing pipeline. In vitro tests confirmed that three of the cytomegalovirus-associated TCR beta chains recognize cytomegalovirus antigens. Roughly uniform sequencing depth across donors was assumed in presence/absence analyses, although this assumption may not hold. V-gene and J-gene trimming of TCR beta chains was associated with a missense DCLRE1C variant in a later genetic analysis, and the association was replicated in an independent cohort. When HLA alleles, especially DR and DQ, strongly co-occurred, TCR associations were difficult to assign to individual alleles.

Sequenced material: PBMCs. The clonotype comes from a middle-aged man in good health and CMV-seronegative.

The DNA is as follows: TGCGCCAGCAGCTTTACAGCCTCAACTAATGAAAAACTGTTTTTT. This yields the protein CASSFTASTNEKLFF. This receptor chain uses TRBV5-1 and TRBJ1-4, with no confident D gene call. V loses 2 bases of germline sequence and J loses 0 bases, and the interval between the two ends is 8 bases. The cysteine opens and the phenylalanine closes a CDR3 of 15 amino acids. Just CDR3 DNA is preserved here, 45 bases in frame from base 1. Per the germline V gene, SGHRS is the CDR1 and YFSETQ is the CDR2.